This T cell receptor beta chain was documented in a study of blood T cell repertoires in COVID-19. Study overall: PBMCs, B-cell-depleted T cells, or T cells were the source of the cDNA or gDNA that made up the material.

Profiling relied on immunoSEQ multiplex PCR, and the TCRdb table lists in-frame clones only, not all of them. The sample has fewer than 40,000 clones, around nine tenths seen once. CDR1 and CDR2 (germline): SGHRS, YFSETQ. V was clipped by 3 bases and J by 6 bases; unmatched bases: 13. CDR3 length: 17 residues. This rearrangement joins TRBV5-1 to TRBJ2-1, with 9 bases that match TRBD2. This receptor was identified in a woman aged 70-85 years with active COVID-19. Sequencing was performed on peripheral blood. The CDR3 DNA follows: TGCGCCAGCAGCTCGCCCTTAGGGCTAGCGGGACCCAATGAGCAGTTCTTC. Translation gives CASSSPLGLAGPNEQFF. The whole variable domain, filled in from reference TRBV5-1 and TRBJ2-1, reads KAGVTQTPRYLIKTRGQQVTLSCSPISGHRSVSWYQQTPGQGLQFLFEYFSETQRNKGNFPGRFSGRQFSNSRSEMNVSTLELGDSALYLCASSSPLGLAGPNEQFFGPGTRLTVL.